The 22 T cell receptor beta chains listed next were all sequenced from one sample in a study of tumor-infiltrating lymphocytes in primary liver carcinoma. They got blood RNA out of unsorted whole blood and also pulled out germline DNA. Constant-region priming of around 500 ng total RNA yielded TCR beta cDNA. Three nested multiplex PCR rounds, a slightly modified ARM-PCR, produced the libraries for TCR beta. It was with TRBV1-TRBV30 forward primers and a C-beta reverse primer that the first two PCR rounds were run, at approximately 10 cycles each. Via MiXCR, TCRdb re-called the multiplex PCR reads, giving one row per CDR3 protein. The data contain roughly 180,000 distinct CDR3 sequences, about 60% of them singletons. Sequencing was performed on peripheral blood. These receptors all come from a middle-aged man with primary liver carcinoma and hepatitis B virus infection.

This clonotype was found a few times. The chain recombines TRBV28 with TRBJ2-3; D is undetermined. The CDR3 has 13 residues. V dropped 3 bases and J dropped 3 bases, with 7 bases sitting between them. Germline assignment: CDR1 MDHEN and CDR2 SYDVKM. CDR3 loop: CASSLAVTDTQYF. As DNA, the CDR3 is TGTGCCAGCAGTTTGGCAGTTACAGATACGCAGTATTTT.

This clonotype showed up many times. The genes are TRBV11-2 and TRBJ2-7; D remains ambiguous. The germline V gene has CDR1 SGHAT and CDR2 FQNNGV. The CDR3 is 12 amino acids. V lost 1 base, J lost 7 bases, and 8 bases lay in between. This chain's CDR3 is CASSLAFIEQYF. CDR3 in DNA: TGTGCCAGCAGCTTAGCGTTCATAGAGCAGTACTTC. The full variable domain, completed using reference TRBV11-2 and TRBJ2-7, is EAGVAQSPRYKIIEKRQSVAFWCNPISGHATLYWYQQILGQGPKLLIQFQNNGVVDDSQLPKDRFSAERLKGVDSTLKIQPAKLEDSAVYLCASSLAFIEQYFGPGTRLTVT.

The chain carries TRBV10-1 and TRBJ2-2; the D gene could be TRBD1 or TRBD2 (5 bases each). This CDR3 spans 13 amino acids. Germline assignment: CDR1 WNHNN and CDR2 SYGVQD (reference sequence). V lost 3 bases and J lost 7, with 9 bases in between. CDR3 in amino acids: CASSEGDGGELFF. Here the CDR3 DNA reads TGCGCCAGCAGTGAAGGGGACGGCGGGGAGCTGTTTTTT.

The chain employs TRBV4-1 and TRBJ2-1, with D perhaps matching TRBD2 (6 bases). Germline CDR1 and CDR2: MGHRA and YSYEKL. Trimming left V 0 bases short and J 2 bases short, with 14 bases between. This CDR3 is 17 amino acids long. The chain's CDR3 is CASSQDLVADTYNEQFF. CDR3 DNA sequence: TGCGCCAGCAGCCAAGATCTAGTAGCGGATACCTACAATGAGCAGTTCTTC.

This clonotype was observed a few times. V usage is TRBV4-1 and J usage is TRBJ1-1, with unresolved D. Germline V lookup: CDR1 MGHRA, CDR2 YSYEKL. The CDR3 loop spans 13 amino acids. V was clipped by 1 base and J by 1 base, with 4 bases between them. CDR3 region: CASSQATNTEAFF. CDR3 coding DNA: TGCGCCAGCAGCCAAGCCACGAACACTGAAGCTTTCTTT.

The chain carries TRBV10-3 and TRBJ2-2; possibly TRBD1 for D (5 bases). Germline V lookup: CDR1 ENHRY, CDR2 SYGVKD. This CDR3 region has 14 residues. Trimming left V 10 bases short and J 5 bases short, with 17 bases between. In DNA form, the CDR3 reads TGTGCCACCCTCGGCCAGGGATCAACCGGGGAGCTGTTTTTT. The encoded protein is CATLGQGSTGELFF.

The gene calls are TRBV5-4 and TRBJ2-1; D gene uncertain. V was trimmed by 4 bases and J by 8 bases, leaving 13 bases between them. The CDR3 length is 13 residues. Germline values: CDR1 SGHNT, CDR2 YYREEE (reference sequence). DNA of the CDR3: TGTGCCAGCAGCCCGAGGCTCGCGGATGAGCAGTTCTTC. This sequence encodes CASSPRLADEQFF.

The table lists this clonotype with a few counts. This chain joins TRBV12-3 or TRBV12-4 and TRBJ2-1; 10 nucleotides match TRBD1. The CDR3 spans 15 residues. V trimming: 2 bases; J trimming: 6 bases; junction bases outside the gene matches: 4. CDR3 nucleotides: TGTGCCAGCAGTTTATGGACAGGGGGTCCCAATGAGCAGTTCTTC. Translating gives CASSLWTGGPNEQFF.

Concerning this clonotype itself: A much larger clone is a single base away; this may be a read error. For the CDR3, the DNA is TGTGCCAGCAGCTTCACGACAGGGATGGTCTCCGGGGAGCTGTTTTTT. Translation gives CASSFTTGMVSGELFF. The J gene is TRBJ2-2, the V gene TRBV11-2; 7 bases fit TRBD1. The germline gives CDR1 SGHAT, CDR2 FQNNGV. The CDR3 is 16 amino acids. The trim removed 3 bases at V and 6 bases at J, leaving 10 bases unmatched.

On this clonotype: A much larger clone differs from this one at a single base, so this may be a read error. The chain has TRBV6-1 and TRBJ2-7; 10 positions agree with TRBD1. The CDR3 is 15 amino acids. Germline CDR1 is MNHNS and CDR2 is SASEGT. In nucleotides, the CDR3 is TGTGTCACCCAAAACCGGGACAGGGGTTCCTACGAGCAGTACTTC. This codes for CVTQNRDRGSYEQYF.

This chain joins TRBV11-2 and TRBJ1-4, with 8 nucleotides matching TRBD1. The ends lost 5 bases at V and 5 bases at J; junction bases unmatched: 4. Germline values: CDR1 SGHAT, CDR2 FQNNGV. The CDR3 extends over 14 amino acids. CDR3 nucleotides: TGTGCCAGCAGCCAGGGGGCCAGGAATGAAAAACTGTTTTTT. Translation gives CASSQGARNEKLFF.

This clonotype was detected once. This chain connects TRBV6-2 or TRBV6-3 to TRBJ2-7; D remains unclear. The germline V and J ends were trimmed by 4 bases and 3 bases, with 13 bases remaining between them. This CDR3 region has 14 residues. Germline assignment: CDR1 MNHEY and CDR2 SVGEGT. CDR3 region: CASSSILSGYEQYF. The CDR3 coding sequence is TGTGCCAGCAGTTCAATACTTTCAGGCTACGAGCAGTACTTC.

As regards this clonotype: Since a much larger clone is just one base distant, this may be a read error. This sequence joins TRBV11-3 and TRBJ2-3; D may be TRBD2 (7 bases). This CDR3 has 15 residues. Trimming took 6 bases from V and 2 from J, leaving 15 bases between them. In germline, CDR1 is SGHNT, CDR2 YENEEA. The CDR3 DNA sequence: TGTGCCAGCAGATTGGGAGGGGGGCTCACAGATACGCAGTATTTT. It yields the protein CASRLGGGLTDTQYF. Variable domain in full (rest from reference TRBV11-3 and TRBJ2-3): EAGVVQSPRYKIIEKKQPVAFWCNPISGHNTLYWYLQNLGQGPELLIRYENEEAVDDSQLPKDRFSAERLKGVDSTLKIQPAELGDSAVYLCASRLGGGLTDTQYFGPGTRLTVL.

Regarding this clonotype: Mismatch with germline at one junction end may stem from a read error. The V and J genes are TRBV11-2 and TRBJ2-7; D not resolved. The CDR3 is 14 residues long. Germline loops: CDR1 SGHAT, CDR2 FQNNGV. For the CDR3, the DNA is TGTGCTAGCAGCTCCGTCCGGAGCGACGGCAAGCAGTACTTC. It is translated as CASSSVRSDGKQYF.

In its sample, this clonotype was seen once. At one end the junction does not follow the germline gene, possibly because of a read error. The chain has TRBV4-2 and TRBJ1-2; no firm D call. The CDR3 runs 12 residues. Germline V lookup: CDR1 LGHNA, CDR2 YNFKEQ. CDR3 in amino acids: CDSSQDSYGYTF. The CDR3, as DNA: TGTGACAGCAGCCAAGACTCCTATGGCTACACCTTC.

J is TRBJ2-5 and V is TRBV11-2, with a tentative D call TRBD1 (6 bases). This CDR3 contains 16 residues. Germline-derived CDR1 and CDR2 are SGHAT and FQNNGV. Trimming shortened V by 2 bases and J by 5 bases, and 18 bases separated the two germline ends. CDR3 amino acids: CASSLQQGSSAETQYF. The CDR3 region has the DNA TGTGCCAGCAGCTTACAGCAGGGGAGTAGCGCTGAGACCCAGTACTTC.

The V call is TRBV7-9, the J call TRBJ2-1; 8 bases fit TRBD2. Germline loops: CDR1 SEHNR, CDR2 FQNEAQ (reference sequence). V dropped 6 bases and J dropped 5; count of bases not matched to a gene: 6. This CDR3 contains 14 residues. In DNA form, the CDR3 reads TGTGCCAGCAGACGGGGGGGGGGCCACAATGAGCAGTTCTTC. Protein product: CASRRGGGHNEQFF.

The chain couples TRBV5-4 to TRBJ2-2, with D tentatively TRBD2 (6 bases). The V end lost 7 bases, the J end lost 3 bases, and 16 bases lay between the germline ends. CDR3 length: 15 amino acids. The germline V gene has CDR1 SGHNT and CDR2 YYREEE (reference sequence). CDR3 DNA sequence: TGTGCCAGCGGCCCTTTTAGCGGAGACACCGGGGAGCTGTTTTTT. Translating it yields CASGPFSGDTGELFF.

This clonotype has just one count. This sequence may be a read error, since a much larger clone differs from it by one base. The J gene is TRBJ2-1, the V gene TRBV29-1; 8 bases are shared with TRBD2. The CDR3 extends over 15 amino acids. V was clipped by 2 bases and J by 7 bases; unmatched bases: 10. Per the germline V gene, CDR1 is SQVTM and CDR2 is ANQGSEA. The CDR3 here is CSVENGAGVVNEQFF. The CDR3 DNA reads as TGCAGCGTTGAAAACGGAGCGGGAGTCGTGAATGAGCAGTTCTTC.

V usage is TRBV11-2 and J usage is TRBJ2-3; either TRBD1 or TRBD2 may supply D (7 bases each). The CDR3 totals 20 residues. CDR1 SGHAT and CDR2 FQNNGV come from the germline V gene. The V gene lost 7 bases and the J gene lost 8 bases, with 37 bases spanning the gap. CDR3 coding DNA: TGTGCCAGCACCACCCTACAAATCGCAGGGGGGAGGGCCCGGTCAGGTACGCAGTATTTT. Translated, it gives CASTTLQIAGGRARSGTQYF.

V is TRBV10-2 and J is TRBJ1-1; D possibly corresponds to TRBD1 (5 bases). Trimming took off 6 bases at V and 0 bases at J, with 11 bases between the two ends. CDR3 length: 14 amino acids. Germline V gene sequence: CDR1 WSHSY, CDR2 SAAADI. This CDR3 is CASRVGGVNTEAFF. The DNA for the CDR3 is TGCGCCAGCAGGGTGGGGGGGGTGAACACTGAAGCTTTCTTT.

This clonotype appeared many times. The rearrangement uses TRBV11-2 and TRBJ2-3; D is unresolved. This CDR3 has 15 residues. The germline V and J ends were trimmed by 4 bases and 4 bases, with 15 bases remaining between them. Germline assignment: CDR1 SGHAT and CDR2 FQNNGV. CDR3 protein: CASSSPLRAPDTQYF. As DNA, the CDR3 is TGTGCCAGCAGCTCCCCCCTCCGCGCTCCAGATACGCAGTATTTT. The full variable domain, rest sourced from reference TRBV11-2 and TRBJ2-3, is EAGVAQSPRYKIIEKRQSVAFWCNPISGHATLYWYQQILGQGPKLLIQFQNNGVVDDSQLPKDRFSAERLKGVDSTLKIQPAKLEDSAVYLCASSSPLRAPDTQYFGPGTRLTVL.